This T cell receptor beta chain was captured in a study of shared clonotypes between healthy human individuals. Regarding the study as a whole: Relative to their counterparts shared across all four donors, non-shared clonotypes exhibited diminished generation probabilities. Generally, estimated richness proved larger in naive subsets than it did in memory subsets.

For sorted subsets, approximately 200 ng DNA per replicate equaled roughly 30,000 T cell genomes. Sequencing was performed with immunoSEQ multiplex PCR; in TCRdb, only in-frame clones are kept and a portion is missing. The sample records over a million clones, roughly 95% being singletons. CDR3 length equals 13 residues. The germline V and J ends were trimmed by 3 bases and 4 bases, with 7 bases remaining between them. In germline, CDR1 is SGHDN, CDR2 FVKESK. Remarks on this clone: What it binds is unknown.

The source is a man aged 25-45 years in good health. Sequencing used naive CD4+ T cells sorted from blood. Stated subset: CD45RA+ positively selected. The rearrangement links TRBV14 to TRBJ1-5; D gene ambiguous. The CDR3: CASSHTGNQPQHF. CDR3 DNA: TGTGCCAGCAGCCATACTGGGAATCAGCCCCAGCATTTT. Variable domain in full (rest from reference TRBV14 and TRBJ1-5): EAGVTQFPSHSVIEKGQTVTLRCDPISGHDNLYWYRRVMGKEIKFLLHFVKESKQDESGMPNNRFLAERTGGTYSTLKVQPAELEDSGVYFCASSHTGNQPQHFGDGTRLSIL.